The 8 T cell receptor beta chains reported below all come from one sample, sequenced in a study of neoadjuvant nivolumab and ipilimumab in lung cancer. Sequencing was performed with immunoSEQ multiplex PCR; in TCRdb, only in-frame clones are kept and a portion is missing. The table has approximately 9,000 clones, over 75% seen once. The sample here was tumor tissue, taken after neoadjuvant nivolumab, alone or with ipilimumab, at or shortly before surgery. Receptors were obtained from an adult with non-small cell lung cancer.

CDR3 in amino acids: CASLPSGDGADTQYF. CDR3 sequence (DNA): TGTGCCAGCTTGCCTAGCGGGGATGGGGCAGATACGCAGTATTTT. The V call is TRBV6-4, the J call TRBJ2-3, with 9 positions matching TRBD2. Trimming at V came to 8 bases and at J to 4 bases, leaving 10 bases not matched to a gene. The CDR3 extends over 15 amino acids. Germline V gene lookup returns CDR1 MRHNA and CDR2 SNTAGT.

The chain combines TRBV6-5 with TRBJ2-1; TRBD2 aligns across 10 bases. Germline V gene sequence: CDR1 MNHEY, CDR2 SVGAGI. The CDR3 has 16 residues. The J segment lost 7 bases and the V segment lost 0 bases, leaving 6 bases of the junction unmatched. This CDR3 reads CASSYSSSGRANEQFF. The CDR3 coding sequence is TGTGCCAGCAGTTACTCATCCAGCGGGAGGGCTAATGAGCAGTTCTTC.

This clone was counted between two and nine times. The rearrangement links TRBV5-4 to TRBJ1-1, with a possible D match to TRBD1 (5 bases). The CDR3 has 14 amino acids. CDR1 SGHNT and CDR2 YYREEE come from the germline V gene (reference sequence). Trimming removed 4 bases from V and 4 bases from J, with 14 bases in between. The CDR3 loop reads CASSNQGVGTEAFF. DNA of the CDR3: TGTGCCAGCAGCAATCAGGGAGTAGGCACTGAAGCTTTCTTT.

J is TRBJ1-1 and V is TRBV5-1; 7 nucleotides align to TRBD1. CDR1 is SGHRS and CDR2 is YFSETQ in the germline V gene. The CDR3 covers 15 residues. V lost 3 bases to trimming and J lost 4 bases; unmatched junction nucleotides: 9. CDR3 in DNA: TGCGCCAGCAGCTCCCTGGGAAGGGGGCGCACTGAAGCTTTCTTT. It translates to CASSSLGRGRTEAFF.

This clone was observed a few times. The chain carries TRBV5-1 and TRBJ1-1; D possibly corresponds to TRBD1 (5 bases). The ends were cut back, 4 bases at V and 4 bases at J, with 14 bases in the middle. CDR1 SGHRS and CDR2 YFSETQ come from the germline V gene. The CDR3 loop spans 14 amino acids. The CDR3 sequence is CASSEGRGGTEAFF. The CDR3 DNA reads as TGCGCCAGCAGCGAGGGGCGGGGAGGCACTGAAGCTTTCTTT.

The J gene is TRBJ2-5, the V gene TRBV7-2, with D uncertain. Trimming cost V 2 bases and J 4 bases, with 8 bases left between them. The CDR3 runs to 13 residues. CDR1 is SGHTA and CDR2 is FQGNSA in the germline V gene. The CDR3, as DNA: TGTGCCAGCAGCTTATCCATAGGAGAGACCCAGTACTTC. Translation gives CASSLSIGETQYF.

In this sample, this clone turned up a few times. The chain has TRBV19 and TRBJ1-1; possibly TRBD1 for D (6 bases). Germline V lookup: CDR1 LNHDA, CDR2 SQIVND (reference sequence). V was pared by 3 bases and J by 7 bases, with 15 bases between. The CDR3 contains 14 residues. The CDR3 reads CASSIVPGHIEAFF. The CDR3 region has the DNA TGTGCCAGTAGTATTGTCCCGGGACACATTGAAGCTTTCTTT.

The V and J genes are TRBV10-2 and TRBJ1-5; no clear D gene. Between the trimmed V and J ends, which lost 4 bases and 11 bases, there was a span of 21 bases. Looked up from germline, CDR1 is WSHSY and CDR2 is SAAADI. This CDR3 spans 15 amino acids. The CDR3: CASSVTGEGDSAQHF. CDR3 bases: TGCGCCAGCAGTGTCACCGGAGAAGGAGATTCAGCCCAGCATTTT.